The rows below give T cell receptor beta chains drawn from one sample of a study of chemoradiotherapy in HPV16-positive cancers. Assay: immunoSEQ multiplex PCR; the TCRdb copy retains only in-frame clones and omits some. The sample shows 8,500 to 14,000 clones, approximately 89% of them seen only once. Source: blood, taken from a patient who underwent chemoradiotherapy. The receptors originated from a human donor with HPV-associated anogenital cancer. Each CDR3 is given with its conserved first and last residue. The D gene is left open where the match is weak. Some rows have no size entry. The others give once, few or many, or a class for an expanded clone.

clone size	V gene	J gene	D gene	CDR3 DNA	CDR3 protein
NA	TRBV5-1	TRBJ2-1	NA	TGCGCCAGCAGCTCCGGGGACCGGTACTACAATGAGCAGTTCTTC	CASSSGDRYYNEQFF
NA	TRBV30	TRBJ1-2	NA	TGTGCCTGGAGTCGTAGCTATGGCTACACCTTC	CAWSRSYGYTF
NA	TRBV6-6	TRBJ1-2	NA	TGTGCCAGCAGTTACCGTAAGGTTTATGGCTACACCTTC	CASSYRKVYGYTF
NA	TRBV19	TRBJ1-2	TRBD1	TGTGCCAGTAGTGCCCGGACAGGTCCGTATGGCTACACCTTC	CASSARTGPYGYTF
NA	TRBV5-1	TRBJ2-5	NA	TGCGCCAGCAGCTTCGCAGGGTACGCCCAAGAGACCCAGTACTTC	CASSFAGYAQETQYF
NA	TRBV27	TRBJ1-1	TRBD1	TGTGCCAGCAGTATGGACAGGCCGGACACTGAAGCTTTCTTT	CASSMDRPDTEAFF
NA	TRBV19	TRBJ1-6	TRBD1	TGTGCCAGTAGCCCGGGACAGGGGCGTTCACCCCTCCACTTT	CASSPGQGRSPLHF
NA	TRBV16	TRBJ1-1	NA	TGTGCCAGCAGCCAATGGGACGGTGAAGCTTTCTTT	CASSQWDGEAFF
NA	TRBV6-5	TRBJ2-6	NA	TGTGCCAGCACCATTCTGAGCTCTGGGGCCAACGTCCTGACTTTC	CASTILSSGANVLTF
NA	TRBV10-1	TRBJ2-7	TRBD2	TGCGCCAGCAGTCACGGACTAGCGGGGACCAGAAGCTACGAGCAGTACTTC	CASSHGLAGTRSYEQYF
NA	TRBV27	TRBJ2-7	TRBD1	TGTGCCAGCAGTGACAGACAGGGTGTGGCCTACGAGCAGTACTTC	CASSDRQGVAYEQYF
few	TRBV5-4	TRBJ1-2	NA	TGTGCCAGCACCCGGTGGACCCACGAGGGCTACACCTTC	CASTRWTHEGYTF
NA	TRBV13	TRBJ2-1	TRBD2	TGTGCCAGCCGTTGGACTAGCGGGGGTCACAATGAGCAGTTCTTC	CASRWTSGGHNEQFF
NA	TRBV27	TRBJ1-5	NA	TGTGCCAGCAGTACAGCCCCTTTTAGGCCCCAGCATTTT	CASSTAPFRPQHF
NA	TRBV29-1	TRBJ1-4	TRBD1	TGCAGCGTGGCACGGGACAGGGATGAAAAACTGTTTTTT	CSVARDRDEKLFF
NA	TRBV2	TRBJ1-5	NA	TGTGCCAGCAGTGGGTCACAAGAGGGCAATCAGCCCCAGCATTTT	CASSGSQEGNQPQHF
NA	TRBV7-8	TRBJ1-5	NA	TGTGCCAGCAGCTTAGGAATGGAGCCTAGTCAGCCCCAGCATTTT	CASSLGMEPSQPQHF
NA	TRBV27	TRBJ2-1	NA	TGTGCCAGCAGTTTATATGGGGGAATCACCTACAATGAGCAGTTCTTC	CASSLYGGITYNEQFF
once	TRBV6-1	TRBJ2-5	NA	TGTGCCAGCCTACTCACTCCCAGTCAGGGAAAGACCCAGTACTTC	CASLLTPSQGKTQYF
once	TRBV19	TRBJ2-1	NA	TGTGCCAGTAGTGAGGACCGTACAGGGCACAATGAGCAGTTCTTC	CASSEDRTGHNEQFF
NA	TRBV13	TRBJ1-2	TRBD1	TGTGCCAGCAGCTTGGGACAGCGGACGGGCTATGGCTACACCTTC	CASSLGQRTGYGYTF
once	TRBV15	TRBJ1-1	TRBD1	TGTGCCACCAGCAGACGGCGGACAGGGCGACCTGAAGCTTTCTTT	CATSRRRTGRPEAFF
NA	TRBV30	TRBJ1-1	NA	TGTGCCTGGAGGAGAGCTGTCCGTACTGAAGCTTTCTTT	CAWRRAVRTEAFF
NA	TRBV5-5	TRBJ1-5	NA	TGTGCCAGCAGCTCGGACGAGTTCCCATATAGCAATCAGCCCCAGCATTTT	CASSSDEFPYSNQPQHF
NA	TRBV5-1	TRBJ2-7	NA	TGCGCCAGCAGCTCGATAGGGGGCTACGAGCAGTACTTC	CASSSIGGYEQYF
NA	TRBV29-1	TRBJ2-3	NA	TGCAGCGTTGAAGCGGGCCGCGTGGGCAGGCCAGATACGCAGTATTTT	CSVEAGRVGRPDTQYF
NA	TRBV10-3	TRBJ1-1	NA	TGTGCCATCAGTTTACTACAGGGTAACACTGAAGCTTTCTTT	CAISLLQGNTEAFF
NA	TRBV6-6	TRBJ2-7	NA	TGTGCCAGCAGAAAACAGGGTACAACCTACGAGCAGTACTTC	CASRKQGTTYEQYF
NA	TRBV9	TRBJ2-7	TRBD2	TGTGCCAGCAGCGTGGGCAGATTTAGCGGGGGGGCAGACGAGCAGTACTTC	CASSVGRFSGGADEQYF
NA	TRBV15	TRBJ1-1	NA	TGTGCCACAAGGACAGTGAACACTGAAGCTTTCTTT	CATRTVNTEAFF
once	TRBV7-9	TRBJ1-1	NA	TGTGCCAGCAGCTCCCCTGCGAACACTGAAGCTTTCTTT	CASSSPANTEAFF
NA	TRBV20-1	TRBJ1-2	NA	TGCAGTGCTAGACTAGAAGGGGGCTACACCTTC	CSARLEGGYTF
NA	TRBV6-4	TRBJ2-6	NA	TGTGCCAGCAGTGACTCGCGCTCTGGGGCCAACGTCCTGACTTTC	CASSDSRSGANVLTF
NA	TRBV7-6	TRBJ1-1	TRBD1	TGTGCCAGCAGCTTATCGACAGGGGGAGGAGTGAACACTGAAGCTTTCTTT	CASSLSTGGGVNTEAFF
NA	TRBV5-5	TRBJ1-5	TRBD1	TGTGCCAGCAGCTGGGACAGAGACCGTATGGGACAGCCCCAGCATTTT	CASSWDRDRMGQPQHF
NA	TRBV30	TRBJ1-6	TRBD1	TGTGCCTGGGTTGGACAGGCCACCATTCTTTCACCCCTCCACTTT	CAWVGQATILSPLHF